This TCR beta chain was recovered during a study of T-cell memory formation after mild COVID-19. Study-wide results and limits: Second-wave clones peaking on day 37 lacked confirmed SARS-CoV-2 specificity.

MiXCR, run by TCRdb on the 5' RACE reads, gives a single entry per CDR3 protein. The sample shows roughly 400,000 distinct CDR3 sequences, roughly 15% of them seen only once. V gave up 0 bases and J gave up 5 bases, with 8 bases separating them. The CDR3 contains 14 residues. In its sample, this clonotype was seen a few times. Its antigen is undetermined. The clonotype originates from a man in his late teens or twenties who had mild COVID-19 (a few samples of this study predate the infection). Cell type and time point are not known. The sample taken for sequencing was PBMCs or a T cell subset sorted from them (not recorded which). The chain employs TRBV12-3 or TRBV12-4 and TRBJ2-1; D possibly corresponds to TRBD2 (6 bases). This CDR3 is CASSLAGEDNEQFF. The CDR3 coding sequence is TGTGCCAGCAGTTTAGCGGGGGAGGACAATGAGCAGTTCTTC.